The entry below gives a single T cell receptor (beta chain) sequence along with its context. This entry comes from a study of CD8+CD57+ T cells in acquired aplastic anemia. Trimming cost V 0 bases and J 2 bases, with 5 bases left between them. Germline loops: CDR1 LGHDT, CDR2 YNNKEL (reference sequence). The CDR3 spans 14 residues. Template material for TCR beta VDJ and CDR3 profiling consisted of genomic DNA. TCRdb redid the calling of the reads with MiXCR, one entry per CDR3 protein. The profile shows 150,000 to 200,000 distinct CDR3 sequences, about 50% of them singletons. Patients included in sequencing had previously demonstrated CD8+CD57+ cell expansion by flow cytometry.

The sequenced material came from sorted CD4+, CD8+, or CD8+CD57+ T cells (not recorded which) from PBMCs. The receptor's source is a human donor with aplastic anemia. The chain links TRBV3-1 to TRBJ2-1, with D unresolved. In DNA form, the CDR3 reads TGTGCCAGCAGCCAAGAATCAACCTACAATGAGCAGTTCTTC. Protein product: CASSQESTYNEQFF.